Listed below are T cell receptor beta chains from one sample, sequenced in a study of breast tumors, draining lymph nodes, adjacent tissues. TCRdb fed the multiplex PCR reads into MiXCR, producing one record per CDR3 protein. The sample consists of some 120,000 distinct CDR3 sequences, just under 20% of them appearing once. The sequenced sample consisted of axillary lymph node tissue. The origin of the receptors is a female donor with breast cancer. Some clones in this sample may be carry-over from other donors' samples. Each CDR3 is given with its conserved first and last residue. The D gene is left open where the match is weak. Clone size is stated in some rows and not others, as once, few, many or a class when expanded.

j_call,clone_size,d_call,v_call,cdr3_aa,cdr3_nt
TRBJ2-2,many,TRBD2,TRBV6-6,CASRTLAAPIF,TGTGCCAGCAGAACACTAGCGGCGCCGATTTTT
TRBJ2-6,few,.,TRBV2,CASRNRALPFTSGANVLTF,TGTGCCAGCAGGAACAGGGCCCTTCCCTTTACCTCTGGGGCCAACGTCCTGACTTTC
TRBJ2-2,many,TRBD1,TRBV5-1,CASRLGQGDTGELFF,TGCGCCAGCAGACTGGGACAGGGGGACACCGGGGAGCTGTTTTTT
TRBJ1-4,many,TRBD1,TRBV5-4,CASRKGQGDEKLFF,TGTGCCAGCAGGAAAGGACAGGGCGATGAAAAACTGTTTTTT
TRBJ2-1,many,TRBD2,TRBV6-2/TRBV6-3,CASSYRSGTANEQFF,TGTGCCAGCAGTTACCGTAGCGGGACGGCCAATGAGCAGTTCTTC
TRBJ2-5,few,TRBD2,TRBV19,CASRTSGLETQYF,TGTGCCAGTAGGACTAGCGGGTTAGAGACCCAGTACTTC
TRBJ2-7,many,.,TRBV9,CASSADATSSYEQYF,TGTGCCAGCAGTGCCGACGCTACGAGCTCCTACGAGCAGTACTTC
TRBJ1-2,few,TRBD1,TRBV11-1,CASSSRGTDKDYGYTF,TGTGCCAGCAGCTCGAGAGGGACAGATAAGGACTATGGCTACACCTTC
TRBJ1-3,many,.,TRBV20-1,CSARDMGSGNTIYF,TGCAGTGCTAGAGATATGGGATCCGGAAACACCATATATTTT
TRBJ2-2,many,.,TRBV10-1,CASQRGGGTGELFF,TGCGCCAGCCAGAGGGGGGGCGGCACCGGGGAGCTGTTTTTT
TRBJ1-2,.,.,TRBV7-2,CASSLALRDGYTF,TGTGCCAGCAGCTTAGCGCTTAGGGATGGCTACACCTTC
TRBJ2-7,many,TRBD2,TRBV7-7,CASSPPTPLGLAPERSYEQYF,TGTGCTAGCAGTCCACCCACCCCATTGGGACTAGCTCCGGAGAGAAGCTACGAGCAGTACTTC
TRBJ2-3,.,TRBD2,TRBV7-2,CGSSPSRLAGYTDTQYF,TGTGGCAGCAGCCCCTCCCGACTAGCGGGATACACAGATACGCAGTATTTT
TRBJ2-5,few,.,TRBV13,CASSLGGEFQETQYF,TGTGCCAGCAGCTTAGGGGGGGAATTCCAAGAGACCCAGTACTTC
TRBJ1-2,.,.,TRBV6-6,CASSLGCEISSYRDNYGYTF,TGTGCCAGCAGTTTAGGGTGCGAGATTTCCTCTTACCGGGACAACTATGGCTACACCTTC
TRBJ2-5,.,TRBD1,TRBV7-9,CASDGGQGEETQYF,TGTGCCAGCGATGGGGGACAGGGAGAGGAGACCCAGTACTTC
TRBJ2-3,many,.,TRBV7-3,CASSVSGAISTDTQYF,TGTGCCAGCAGCGTATCAGGGGCTATTAGCACAGATACGCAGTATTTT
TRBJ2-2,once,.,TRBV27,CASSTNRVTGELFF,TGTGCCAGCAGCACAAATAGGGTCACCGGGGAGCTGTTTTTT
TRBJ2-3,many,.,TRBV20-1,CSARPSADTQYF,TGCAGTGCTAGACCGTCGGCAGATACGCAGTATTTT
TRBJ1-5,many,.,TRBV18,CASSPGIGQPQHF,TGTGCCAGCTCACCAGGGATCGGGCAGCCCCAGCATTTT
TRBJ1-2,many,.,TRBV3-1,CASSPGGSSFNYGYTF,TGTGCCAGCAGCCCAGGCGGGAGTTCCTTTAACTATGGCTACACCTTC
TRBJ1-6,many,TRBD1,TRBV20-1,CSATGTVNSPLHF,TGCAGTGCCACCGGGACAGTGAATTCACCCCTCCACTTT
TRBJ2-3,.,.,TRBV12-3/TRBV12-4,CASSSSGLGTDTQYF,TGTGCCAGCAGCTCAAGCGGGTTAGGCACAGATACGCAGTATTTT
TRBJ2-5,.,.,TRBV5-1,CASSQASVGGTQYF,TGCGCCAGCAGCCAAGCTAGCGTGGGGGGGACCCAGTACTTC
TRBJ1-4,few,TRBD1,TRBV6-6,CASSYSMGQGQGREKLFF,TGTGCCAGCAGTTACTCGATGGGCCAGGGACAGGGACGTGAAAAACTGTTTTTT
TRBJ2-7,many,.,TRBV12-5,CASGCQTGYNRRDEQYF,TGTGCTAGTGGTTGCCAGACGGGGTACAACCGTAGGGACGAGCAGTACTTC
TRBJ2-1,many,TRBD2,TRBV12-3/TRBV12-4,CASSHPSGSSYNEQFF,TGTGCCAGCAGCCATCCTAGCGGGAGCTCCTACAATGAGCAGTTCTTC
TRBJ2-5,.,TRBD2,TRBV20-1,CSAPRLAEETQYF,TGCAGTGCTCCAAGACTAGCGGAAGAGACCCAGTACTTC
TRBJ1-5,many,.,TRBV3-1,CASSPDPGGGQPQHF,TGTGCCAGCAGCCCAGACCCGGGGGGTGGTCAGCCCCAGCATTTT
TRBJ1-2,many,.,TRBV5-1,CASSLATGQNYGYTF,TGCGCCAGCAGCCTGGCCACGGGACAAAACTATGGCTACACCTTC
TRBJ2-1,medium-sized,TRBD2,TRBV5-1,CASSLTAGGGYEQFF,TGCGCCAGCAGCTTGACAGCGGGAGGGGGCTATGAGCAGTTCTTC
TRBJ2-3,few,.,TRBV11-2,CASSLDMGSDTQYF,TGTGCCAGCAGCTTAGATATGGGGTCAGATACGCAGTATTTT
TRBJ2-1,many,.,TRBV15,CATSRGIGGPYNEQFF,TGTGCCACCAGCAGAGGGATTGGGGGGCCTTACAATGAGCAGTTCTTC
TRBJ2-3,many,.,TRBV2,CASSGLGESSTSTDTQYF,TGTGCCAGCAGTGGCCTTGGGGAGAGCTCAACTAGCACAGATACGCAGTATTTT
TRBJ2-2,many,.,TRBV24-1,CATSDPGTGNTGELFF,TGTGCCACCAGTGATCCCGGGACGGGAAACACCGGGGAGCTGTTTTTT
TRBJ2-2,many,.,TRBV9,CASSVGGADTGELFF,TGTGCCAGCAGCGTAGGGGGGGCCGACACCGGGGAGCTGTTTTTT
TRBJ1-1,.,.,TRBV2,CASTITGTNTEAFF,TGTGCCAGCACCATCACAGGGACGAACACTGAAGCTTTCTTT
TRBJ1-5,many,.,TRBV12-3/TRBV12-4,CASSLQGNQPQHF,TGTGCCAGCAGTTTACAGGGCAATCAGCCCCAGCATTTT
TRBJ1-2,many,.,TRBV25-1,CASSAYGEGRGYTF,TGTGCCAGCAGCGCGTACGGGGAGGGAAGGGGCTACACCTTC
TRBJ2-1,many,.,TRBV12-3/TRBV12-4,CASSPGQLLHEQFF,TGTGCCAGCAGCCCAGGACAGTTACTACATGAGCAGTTCTTC
TRBJ2-5,many,.,TRBV24-1,CATSDTLPETQETQYF,TGTGCCACCAGTGACACCCTACCAGAAACTCAAGAGACCCAGTACTTC
TRBJ2-5,many,TRBD1,TRBV14,CASSQVAGGTQYF,TGTGCCAGCAGCCAAGTAGCAGGGGGGACCCAGTACTTC
TRBJ2-2,many,.,TRBV9,CASSRTESNTGELFF,TGTGCCAGCAGCAGGACAGAAAGCAACACCGGGGAGCTGTTTTTT
TRBJ2-3,many,.,TRBV4-1,CASSQVGTDITDTQYF,TGCGCCAGCAGCCAAGTAGGGACGGACATCACAGATACGCAGTATTTT
TRBJ1-6,many,.,TRBV19,CASNFDGYNSPLHF,TGTGCCAGTAACTTTGACGGCTATAATTCACCCCTCCACTTT
TRBJ2-3,many,.,TRBV20-1,CSAYGGRRTTDTQYF,TGCAGTGCTTACGGGGGACGCCGGACTACAGATACGCAGTATTTT
TRBJ1-6,many,.,TRBV10-2,CASSISGGESPLHF,TGCGCCAGCAGCATTTCCGGAGGCGAGTCACCCCTCCACTTT
TRBJ2-5,many,.,TRBV9,CASSVGGEETQYF,TGTGCCAGCAGCGTAGGAGGAGAAGAGACCCAGTACTTC
TRBJ2-7,many,TRBD1,TRBV3-1,CASSQGGGGYEQYF,TGTGCCAGCAGCCAAGGAGGGGGCGGTTACGAGCAGTACTTC
TRBJ2-3,many,.,TRBV20-1,CSAREAGRGTDTQYF,TGCAGTGCTAGGGAGGCGGGACGGGGCACAGATACGCAGTATTTT
TRBJ2-7,many,TRBD2,TRBV7-9,CASSPTSVEQYF,TGTGCCAGCAGCCCGACTAGCGTCGAGCAGTACTTC
TRBJ2-6,many,.,TRBV6-1,CASGLTGNGANVLTF,TGTGCCAGTGGCCTAACAGGGAACGGGGCCAACGTCCTGACTTTC
TRBJ1-5,.,.,TRBV7-3,CASSFGSGGTGTQHF,TGTGCCAGCAGCTTCGGTAGCGGAGGCACAGGTACGCAGCATTTT